This TCR beta chain was sequenced in a study of T cells in Graves' hyperthyroidism and ophthalmopathy. About the research overall: At initial diagnosis, before any treatment had begun, peripheral blood was obtained.

The CDR3 contains 14 residues. J was trimmed by 7 bases and V by 1 base; bases with no gene match: 4. Germline values: CDR1 LGHDT, CDR2 YNNKEL (reference sequence). In patients aged 18 to 65, hyperthyroidism was newly diagnosed, with duration under 2 months. Template material for amplifying TCR beta CDR3 regions consisted of RNA transcripts. The HTBI set primed first-round TCR CDR3 RT-PCR. TCRdb redid the calling of the multiplex PCR reads with MiXCR, one entry per CDR3 protein. Here the sample spans around 700,000 distinct CDR3 sequences, roughly 20% being singletons. This clonotype was found many times.

The clonotype comes from a woman between 50 and 59 years old with Graves' hyperthyroidism that later progressed to Graves' ophthalmopathy. Sequences were obtained from blood. The V and J genes are TRBV3-1 and TRBJ2-1; TRBD2 agrees at 7 bases. The CDR3 nucleotides read TGTGCCAGCAGCCAAGGCACGGGGGGAAATGAGCAGTTCTTC. This translates into CASSQGTGGNEQFF.